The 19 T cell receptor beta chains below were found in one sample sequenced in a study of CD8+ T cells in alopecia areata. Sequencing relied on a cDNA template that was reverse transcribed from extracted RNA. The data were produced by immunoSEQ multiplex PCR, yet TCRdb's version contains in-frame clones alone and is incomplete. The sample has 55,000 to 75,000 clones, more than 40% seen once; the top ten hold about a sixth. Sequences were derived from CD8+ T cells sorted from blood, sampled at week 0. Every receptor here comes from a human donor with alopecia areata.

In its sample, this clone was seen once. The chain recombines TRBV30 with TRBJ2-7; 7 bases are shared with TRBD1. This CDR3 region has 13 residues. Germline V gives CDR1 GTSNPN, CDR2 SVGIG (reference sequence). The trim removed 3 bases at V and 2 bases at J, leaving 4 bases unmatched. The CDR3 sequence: CAWRSGQTYEQYF. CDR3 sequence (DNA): TGTGCCTGGAGGTCGGGACAGACCTACGAGCAGTACTTC.

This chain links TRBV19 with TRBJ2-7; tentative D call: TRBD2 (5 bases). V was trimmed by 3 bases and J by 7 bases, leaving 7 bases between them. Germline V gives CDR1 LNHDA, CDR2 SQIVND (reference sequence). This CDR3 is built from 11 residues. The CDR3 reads CASSITGEQYF. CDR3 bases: TGTGCCAGTAGTATCACGGGGGAGCAGTACTTC.

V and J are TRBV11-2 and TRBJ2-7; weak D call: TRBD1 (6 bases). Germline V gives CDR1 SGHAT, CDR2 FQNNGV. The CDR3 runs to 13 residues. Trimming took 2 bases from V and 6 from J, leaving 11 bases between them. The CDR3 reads CASSLHDRFEQYF. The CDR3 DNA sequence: TGTGCCAGCAGCTTACACGACAGGTTCGAGCAGTACTTC.

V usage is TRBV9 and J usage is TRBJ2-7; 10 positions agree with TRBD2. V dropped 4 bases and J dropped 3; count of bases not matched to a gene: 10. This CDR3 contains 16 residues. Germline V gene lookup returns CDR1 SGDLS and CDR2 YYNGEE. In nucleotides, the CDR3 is TGTGCCAGCAGCCCCCGGAGGGCTAGCGGGAGCTACGAGCAGTACTTC. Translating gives CASSPRRASGSYEQYF. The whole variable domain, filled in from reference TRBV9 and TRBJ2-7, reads DSGVTQTPKHLITATGQRVTLRCSPRSGDLSVYWYQQSLDQGLQFLIQYYNGEERAKGNILERFSAQQFPDLHSELNLSSLELGDSALYFCASSPRRASGSYEQYFGPGTRLTVT.

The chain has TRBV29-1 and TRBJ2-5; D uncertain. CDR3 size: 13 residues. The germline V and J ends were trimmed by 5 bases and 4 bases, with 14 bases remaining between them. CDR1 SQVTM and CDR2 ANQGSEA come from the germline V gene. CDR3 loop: CSVNPGYIETQYF. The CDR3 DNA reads TGCAGCGTTAATCCAGGATACATAGAGACCCAGTACTTC.

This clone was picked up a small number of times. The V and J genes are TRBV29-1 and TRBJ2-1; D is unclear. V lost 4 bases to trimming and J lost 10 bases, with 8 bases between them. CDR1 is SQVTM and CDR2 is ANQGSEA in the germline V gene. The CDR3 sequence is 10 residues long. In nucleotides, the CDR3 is TGCAGCGTTGTCGACATCGAGCAGTTCTTC. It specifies CSVVDIEQFF.

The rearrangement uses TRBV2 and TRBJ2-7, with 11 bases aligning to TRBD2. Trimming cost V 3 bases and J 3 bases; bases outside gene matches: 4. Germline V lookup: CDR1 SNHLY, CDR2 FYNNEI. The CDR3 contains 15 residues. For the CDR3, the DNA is TGTGCCAGCAGTGAGCGTAGCGGGAGGGTCTACGAGCAGTACTTC. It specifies CASSERSGRVYEQYF.

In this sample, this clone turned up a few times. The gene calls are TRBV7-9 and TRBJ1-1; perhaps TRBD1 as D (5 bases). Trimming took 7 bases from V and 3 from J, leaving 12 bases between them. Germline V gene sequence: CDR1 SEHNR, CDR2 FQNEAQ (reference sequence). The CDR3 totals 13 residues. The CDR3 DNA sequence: TGTGCCAGCAAGTCGGGGGGTGACACTGAAGCTTTCTTT. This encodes CASKSGGDTEAFF.

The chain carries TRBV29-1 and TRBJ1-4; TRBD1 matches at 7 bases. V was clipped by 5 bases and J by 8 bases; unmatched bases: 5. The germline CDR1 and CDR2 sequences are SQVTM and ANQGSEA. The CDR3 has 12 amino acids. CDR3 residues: CSVRTGWEKLFF. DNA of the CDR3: TGCAGCGTTAGGACAGGTTGGGAAAAACTGTTTTTT.

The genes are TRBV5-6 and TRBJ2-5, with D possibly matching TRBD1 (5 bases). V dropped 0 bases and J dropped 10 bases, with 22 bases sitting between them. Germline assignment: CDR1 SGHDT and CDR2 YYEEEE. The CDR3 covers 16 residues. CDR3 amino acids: CASSLGSGQRLLGQYF. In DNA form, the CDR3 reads TGTGCCAGCAGCTTGGGATCCGGACAACGGTTGTTGGGCCAGTACTTC.

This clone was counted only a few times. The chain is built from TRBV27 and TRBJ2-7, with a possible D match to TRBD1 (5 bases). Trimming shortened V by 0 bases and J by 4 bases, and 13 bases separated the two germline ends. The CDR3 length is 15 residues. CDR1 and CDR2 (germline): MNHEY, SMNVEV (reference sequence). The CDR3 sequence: CASSLSRGQVYEQYF. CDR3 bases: TGTGCCAGCAGTTTATCCCGCGGACAAGTTTACGAGCAGTACTTC.

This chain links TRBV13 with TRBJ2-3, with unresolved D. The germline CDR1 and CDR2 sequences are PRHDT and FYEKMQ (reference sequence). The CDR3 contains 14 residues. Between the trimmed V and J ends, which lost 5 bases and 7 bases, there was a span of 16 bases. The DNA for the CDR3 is TGTGCCAGCAGCCAACCAGCGAGAGGTAATACGCAGTATTTT. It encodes CASSQPARGNTQYF.

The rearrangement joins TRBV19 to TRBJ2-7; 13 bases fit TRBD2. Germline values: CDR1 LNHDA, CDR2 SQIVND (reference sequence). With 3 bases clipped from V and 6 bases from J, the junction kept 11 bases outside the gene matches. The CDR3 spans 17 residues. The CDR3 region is CASSIGTGGLAGTEQYF. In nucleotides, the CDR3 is TGTGCCAGTAGTATTGGGACAGGGGGACTAGCGGGAACCGAGCAGTACTTC.

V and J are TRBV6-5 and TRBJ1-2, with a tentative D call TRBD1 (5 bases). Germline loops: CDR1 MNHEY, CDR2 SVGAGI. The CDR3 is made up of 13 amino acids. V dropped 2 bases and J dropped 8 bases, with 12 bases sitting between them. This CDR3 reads CASSYGARVGYTF. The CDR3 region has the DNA TGTGCCAGCAGTTACGGGGCTAGGGTGGGCTACACCTTC.

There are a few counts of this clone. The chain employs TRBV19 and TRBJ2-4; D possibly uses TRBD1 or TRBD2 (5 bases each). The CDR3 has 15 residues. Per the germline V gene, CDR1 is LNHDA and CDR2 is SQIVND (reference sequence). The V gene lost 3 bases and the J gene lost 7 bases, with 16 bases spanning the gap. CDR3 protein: CASSISPTGTNIQYF. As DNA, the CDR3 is TGTGCCAGTAGTATTTCCCCGACCGGGACCAACATTCAGTACTTC.

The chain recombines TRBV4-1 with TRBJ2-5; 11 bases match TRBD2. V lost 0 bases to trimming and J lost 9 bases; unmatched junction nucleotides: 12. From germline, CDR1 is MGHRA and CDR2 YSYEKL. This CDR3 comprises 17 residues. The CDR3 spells CASSQELAGGPLGAQYF. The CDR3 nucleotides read TGCGCCAGCAGCCAAGAGCTAGCGGGAGGCCCTTTGGGGGCCCAGTACTTC.

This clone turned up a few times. The CDR3 protein is CASAATDSYNEQFF. CDR3 DNA: TGTGCCAGCGCTGCGACGGACTCCTACAATGAGCAGTTCTTC. The chain links TRBV4-2 to TRBJ2-1; D gene ambiguous. Germline CDR1 reads LGHNA; CDR2 reads YNFKEQ. Trimming stripped 8 bases from V and 0 bases from J, with 11 bases between. The CDR3 has 14 residues.

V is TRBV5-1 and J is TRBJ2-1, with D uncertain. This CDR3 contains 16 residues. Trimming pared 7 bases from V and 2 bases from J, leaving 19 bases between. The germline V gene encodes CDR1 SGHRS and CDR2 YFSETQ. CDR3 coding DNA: TGCGCCAGCTATGACAATAGTATAATCCCCTACAATGAGCAGTTCTTC. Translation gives CASYDNSIIPYNEQFF.

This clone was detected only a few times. The CDR3 loop is CATSLGQGAHNEQFF. As DNA, the CDR3 is TGTGCCACCAGTTTGGGACAGGGGGCGCACAATGAGCAGTTCTTC. The chain is built from TRBV15 and TRBJ2-1, with 12 nucleotides matching TRBD1. Germline CDR1 is LNHNV and CDR2 is YYDKDF (reference sequence). The junction had 5 bases not matched to a gene; V was cut back by 6 bases and J by 5 bases. CDR3 length: 15 residues.